What follows describes a single T cell receptor (beta chain). Original processing methods: Amplification from reference gene primers served as the basis for estimated nucleated cell counts. TCRdb keeps only in-frame clones here, not all; method: immunoSEQ multiplex PCR. The V and J calls and clone size come from that table; D and trimming were worked out from the DNA. This table holds 150,000 or so clones, around 83% found once. The data are from a study of blood T cell repertoires in COVID-19. Whole-study context: The origin of the acute and convalescent COVID-19 samples was the United States, Italy and Spain. T cells, B-cell-depleted T cells, or PBMCs provided the cDNA or gDNA that served as material.

Per germline, CDR1 SGHDT and CDR2 YYEEEE. This CDR3 is 14 amino acids long. V shed 2 bases and J 7 bases; nucleotides not matched to a gene: 3. Sequencing was performed on peripheral blood. This chain joins TRBV5-6 and TRBJ1-6; 7 positions match TRBD1. The receptor was isolated from a woman at least 80 years old with acute or convalescent COVID-19. The CDR3 sequence: CASSLYRGNSPLHF. CDR3 nucleotides: TGTGCCAGCAGCTTATACAGGGGCAATTCACCCCTCCACTTT.